This T cell receptor beta chain originates from a study of blood T cell repertoires in COVID-19. Across the study: From the United States, Italy and Spain came samples of acute and convalescent COVID-19.

Method: immunoSEQ multiplex PCR; TCRdb's copy keeps in-frame clones and lacks some. Of approximately 170,000 clones in the sample, 86% were seen once. The germline gives CDR1 SGDLS, CDR2 YYNGEE. V lost 2 bases and J 10 bases, leaving 12 bases between the germline ends. The CDR3 is 13 residues long. Source material: peripheral blood. The sequence came from a man aged 65 to 85 with acute or convalescent COVID-19. The chain links TRBV9 to TRBJ1-4; D gene unclear. For the CDR3, the DNA is TGTGCCAGCAGCGTTGAACTCCGAGGAAAACTGTTTTTT. Amino acid sequence: CASSVELRGKLFF.